This entry concerns a single TCR beta chain. V shed 2 bases and J shed 4 bases, with 11 bases lying between them. CDR1 is MNHEY and CDR2 is SVGAGI in the germline V gene. The CDR3 covers 14 residues. These data belong to a study of blood T cell repertoires in COVID-19. Study context: Spain, Italy and the United States supplied samples that represented acute and convalescent COVID-19.

Original processing methods: Scientists estimated how many nucleated cells there were by amplifying reference gene primers. Measured with immunoSEQ multiplex PCR; TCRdb has only the in-frame clones, and not every one. The V and J calls and clone size come from that table; D and trimming were worked out from the DNA. Seen here are around 140,000 clones, about 88% observed once, and the top ten hold about 18%. Material: peripheral blood. The chain couples TRBV6-5 to TRBJ1-1, with D perhaps TRBD1 (6 bases). The sequence derives from a woman older than 75 with acute or convalescent COVID-19. The CDR3 region is CASSYQRGGTEAFF. The CDR3, as DNA: TGTGCCAGCAGTTACCAAAGAGGGGGCACTGAAGCTTTCTTT.